These 32 T cell receptor beta chains were sequenced from one sample in a study of OX40 agonist ivuxolimab in advanced cancers. TCRdb keeps only in-frame clones here, not all; method: immunoSEQ multiplex PCR. Of 70,000 or so clones in the sample, about 90% were seen once. The sequenced sample was CD4+ or CD8+ T cells sorted from blood, obtained in a trial of the OX40 agonist ivuxolimab. The receptor source for this set is an adult with an advanced solid tumor such as melanoma, head and neck, liver or kidney cancer.

V gene TRBV27 combines with J gene TRBJ1-5; D gene uncertain. Trimming pared 5 bases from V and 0 bases from J, leaving 14 bases between. The CDR3 covers 16 residues. The germline CDR1 and CDR2 sequences are MNHEY and SMNVEV (reference sequence). CDR3 sequence: CASSPSIGDSNQPQHF. The CDR3, as DNA: TGTGCCAGCAGTCCGTCAATTGGGGATAGCAATCAGCCCCAGCATTTT.

The chain joins TRBV2 to TRBJ2-1; 9 nucleotides align to TRBD2. This CDR3 is 17 amino acids long. With 5 bases clipped from V and 3 bases from J, the junction kept 11 bases outside the gene matches. Germline CDR1 is SNHLY and CDR2 is FYNNEI. The CDR3 nucleotides read TGTGCCAGCAGTTTTAGCGGGGGCGGGACTCTCTACAATGAGCAGTTCTTC. Translated: CASSFSGGGTLYNEQFF.

The chain has TRBV5-1 and TRBJ2-3; D may be TRBD2 (5 bases). The CDR3 covers 17 residues. Germline V gene data show CDR1 as SGHRS and CDR2 as YFSETQ. V was clipped by 0 bases and J by 0 bases, with 14 bases between them. The CDR3 loop is CASSLGGRVASTDTQYF. The CDR3 DNA reads as TGCGCCAGCAGCTTGGGAGGGCGGGTTGCTAGCACAGATACGCAGTATTTT.

The chain employs TRBV5-4 and TRBJ2-2, with TRBD2 identical over 8 bases. The CDR3 covers 16 residues. V trimming: 2 bases; J trimming: 0 bases; junction bases outside the gene matches: 3. Germline CDR1 and CDR2: SGHNT and YYREEE (reference sequence). The CDR3 loop reads CASSLGREANTGELFF. CDR3 coding DNA: TGTGCCAGCAGCTTAGGGCGGGAGGCGAACACCGGGGAGCTGTTTTTT.

The chain links TRBV4-3 to TRBJ2-1; 11 bases line up with TRBD2. V lost 4 bases, J lost 0 bases, and 14 bases stayed unmatched. From germline, CDR1 is LGHNA and CDR2 YSLEER. This CDR3 contains 20 residues. The CDR3 reads CASSRLTGTSGPSSYNEQFF. CDR3 coding DNA: TGCGCCAGCAGCCGCCTTACCGGGACTAGCGGACCAAGCTCCTACAATGAGCAGTTCTTC.

The genes are TRBV5-5 and TRBJ2-7, with 13 positions matching TRBD2. V dropped 0 bases and J dropped 6; count of bases not matched to a gene: 9. Germline V gene lookup returns CDR1 SGHKS and CDR2 YYEKEE (reference sequence). The length of the CDR3 is 17 residues. The CDR3 nucleotides are TGTGCCAGCAGCTTGGCTGGACTAGCGGGGGAGAGTTCCGAGCAGTACTTC. Translating gives CASSLAGLAGESSEQYF.

The chain is built from TRBV28 and TRBJ1-1, with D possibly TRBD1 on 6 matching bases. Trimming shortened V by 5 bases and J by 3 bases, and 10 bases separated the two germline ends. This CDR3 region has 13 residues. The germline V gene has CDR1 MDHEN and CDR2 SYDVKM. The CDR3 region has the DNA TGTGCCAGCAGTCCCCAGGGGTACACTGAAGCTTTCTTT. It yields the protein CASSPQGYTEAFF.

The chain has TRBV5-5 and TRBJ2-7; no clear D. CDR3 length: 13 residues. In germline, CDR1 is SGHKS, CDR2 YYEKEE (reference sequence). V was cut by 3 bases and J by 1 base, with 8 bases left in between. CDR3 coding DNA: TGTGCCAGCAGCTCGTTTGGTTCCTACGAGCAGTACTTC. Its translation is CASSSFGSYEQYF.

V is TRBV5-4 and J is TRBJ2-7; D is tentatively TRBD1 or TRBD2 (5 bases each). The CDR3 covers 15 residues. Per the germline V gene, CDR1 is SGHNT and CDR2 is YYREEE (reference sequence). V lost 5 bases to trimming and J lost 3 bases, with 18 bases between them. This chain's CDR3 is CASSPEGQGSYEQYF. The DNA for the CDR3 is TGTGCCAGCAGTCCCGAGGGTCAGGGCAGCTACGAGCAGTACTTC.

J is TRBJ2-5 and V is TRBV4-3; D ambiguous. This CDR3 is built from 15 residues. V lost 1 base and J lost 4, with 13 bases in between. Germline values: CDR1 LGHNA, CDR2 YSLEER. Written as DNA, the CDR3 is TGCGCCAGCAGCCAAGGTCTCCCAGCCCGAGAGACCCAGTACTTC. Translation: CASSQGLPARETQYF.

This clone came up a few times. The chain links TRBV4-1 to TRBJ2-7; TRBD2 matches 12 bases. The CDR3 has 16 amino acids. The trim removed 1 base at V and 7 bases at J, leaving 8 bases unmatched. From germline, CDR1 is MGHRA and CDR2 YSYEKL. CDR3 nucleotides: TGCGCCAGCAGCCAAGGCGTGGCACTAGCGGGAGGTGAGCAGTACTTC. It specifies CASSQGVALAGGEQYF.

The J gene is TRBJ2-7, the V gene TRBV4-3; maybe TRBD2 (5 bases). V was pared by 0 bases and J by 2 bases, with 11 bases between. Germline V gene sequence: CDR1 LGHNA, CDR2 YSLEER. CDR3 size: 15 residues. CDR3 bases: TGCGCCAGCAGCCAAGATGTTCGGACTCCCTACGAGCAGTACTTC. It encodes CASSQDVRTPYEQYF.

The rearrangement uses TRBV6-1 and TRBJ2-7; a weak D match, TRBD2 (5 bases). Germline CDR1 and CDR2: MNHNS and SASEGT. V lost 3 bases and J 3 bases, leaving 12 bases between the germline ends. This CDR3 has 14 residues. CDR3 nucleotide sequence: TGTGCCAGCAGTGATTACGGGGAATTCTACGAGCAGTACTTC. Translated: CASSDYGEFYEQYF.

V is TRBV7-3 and J is TRBJ2-3, with D tentatively TRBD1 or TRBD2 (5 bases each). Germline V CDR1 and CDR2: SGHTA, FQGTGA. V was cut by 5 bases and J by 1 base, with 16 bases left in between. The CDR3 is 16 amino acids. The CDR3 nucleotides read TGTGCCAGCAGCACCCCTAGTGGGGGAGGCACAGATACGCAGTATTTT. Encoded protein: CASSTPSGGGTDTQYF.

The rearrangement links TRBV27 to TRBJ1-1; 9 nucleotides agree with TRBD1. The CDR3 sequence is 16 residues long. J lost 4 bases, V lost 3 bases, and 9 bases had no gene match. Germline V CDR1 and CDR2: MNHEY, SMNVEV (reference sequence). CDR3 protein: CASSFATGGTSTEAFF. CDR3 coding DNA: TGTGCCAGCAGTTTCGCGACAGGGGGAACGAGCACTGAAGCTTTCTTT.

This chain uses TRBV2 with TRBJ1-1; D is unresolved. V dropped 8 bases and J dropped 6 bases, with 13 bases sitting between them. The CDR3 length is 12 residues. Germline V gene lookup returns CDR1 SNHLY and CDR2 FYNNEI. DNA for the CDR3: TGTGCCAGCCTCCTCAGATTCCCTGAAGCTTTCTTT. Its translation: CASLLRFPEAFF.

This chain joins TRBV6-1 and TRBJ2-5; TRBD1 matches at 8 bases. Germline-derived CDR1 and CDR2 are MNHNS and SASEGT. This CDR3 region has 16 residues. The V segment lost 1 base and the J segment 3 bases; nucleotides outside the gene matches: 7. The CDR3 region is CASSEVRPDREETQYF. CDR3 coding DNA: TGTGCCAGCAGTGAAGTGCGGCCGGACAGGGAAGAGACCCAGTACTTC.

J is TRBJ1-5 and V is TRBV28, with D unclear. This CDR3 spans 15 amino acids. The V gene lost 6 bases and the J gene lost 3 bases, with 15 bases spanning the gap. In germline, CDR1 is MDHEN, CDR2 SYDVKM. The CDR3 region is CASSQTPSFNQPQHF. Here the CDR3 DNA reads TGTGCCAGCAGCCAGACCCCAAGTTTCAATCAGCCCCAGCATTTT.

The chain recombines TRBV5-1 with TRBJ2-2, with 7 nucleotides matching TRBD2. From germline, CDR1 is SGHRS and CDR2 YFSETQ. The CDR3 runs to 17 residues. After removal of 5 bases from V and 2 bases from J, the junction contained 12 bases not matched to a gene. DNA for the CDR3: TGCGCCAGCAGTAATTTTGGGCTAGCGGAAAACACCGGGGAGCTGTTTTTT. It yields the protein CASSNFGLAENTGELFF.

The CDR3: CASSDQGTDTQYF. The CDR3 nucleotides are TGTGCCAGCAGCGATCAGGGAACGGATACGCAGTATTTT. The chain joins TRBV27 to TRBJ2-3; a weak D match, TRBD1 (5 bases). V was cut by 6 bases and J by 6 bases, with 13 bases left in between. The CDR3 is 13 amino acids. Germline V gene sequence: CDR1 MNHEY, CDR2 SMNVEV (reference sequence).

The chain employs TRBV27 and TRBJ2-2, with TRBD2 identical over 12 bases. The CDR3 has 20 amino acids. With V trimmed by 10 bases and J by 3 bases, 21 bases remained unmatched. Germline CDR1 is MNHEY and CDR2 is SMNVEV (reference sequence). CDR3 protein: CATQGARLAGGPMDTGELFF. The CDR3 DNA sequence: TGTGCCACGCAGGGGGCGCGGCTAGCGGGAGGGCCGATGGACACCGGGGAGCTGTTTTTT.

This clone was counted only a few times. V usage is TRBV4-3 and J usage is TRBJ2-5, with D possibly TRBD2 on 6 matching bases. The CDR3 spans 13 residues. Trimming shortened V by 4 bases and J by 2 bases, and 8 bases separated the two germline ends. The germline gives CDR1 LGHNA, CDR2 YSLEER. The CDR3 spells CASSRGTQETQYF. The CDR3 nucleotides are TGCGCCAGCAGCCGTGGGACTCAAGAGACCCAGTACTTC.

The genes are TRBV4-1 and TRBJ2-5; 11 bases map to TRBD1. The ends lost 0 bases at V and 7 bases at J; junction bases unmatched: 4. CDR3 length equals 15 residues. Germline CDR1 MGHRA, CDR2 YSYEKL. This CDR3 is CASSQDTGTGGTQYF. CDR3 DNA: TGCGCCAGCAGCCAAGATACAGGGACAGGGGGGACCCAGTACTTC.

The CDR3 DNA reads as TGTGCCAGCAGTGAACGGATGGGGGCGGCGGATGAAAAACTGTTTTTT. This codes for CASSERMGAADEKLFF. The V gene is TRBV6-1, the J gene TRBJ1-4, with D possibly matching TRBD1 (6 bases). Per germline, CDR1 MNHNS and CDR2 SASEGT. This CDR3 comprises 16 residues. V lost 2 bases to trimming and J lost 6 bases, with 16 bases between them.

As regards this clone: The junction differs from germline at one of its ends, possibly a read error. This chain uses TRBV19 with TRBJ2-1; 8 nucleotides align to TRBD2. CDR1 is LNHDA, CDR2 SQIVND, per germline (reference sequence). CDR3 length: 14 amino acids. CDR3 loop: CASSPGGPYNEQFF. CDR3 DNA: TGTGCGAGTAGCCCGGGAGGGCCCTACAATGAGCAGTTCTTC.

J is TRBJ2-1 and V is TRBV28; a possible D gene is TRBD1 (5 bases). This CDR3 contains 17 residues. Between the trimmed V and J ends, which lost 7 bases and 0 bases, there was a span of 19 bases. Germline assignment: CDR1 MDHEN and CDR2 SYDVKM. CDR3 nucleotides: TGTGCCAGCAATCTCCATTTGACAGCCAGCTCCTACAATGAGCAGTTCTTC. This translates into CASNLHLTASSYNEQFF.

This rearrangement joins TRBV28 to TRBJ2-3; D perhaps matches TRBD1 (6 bases). The CDR3 is 17 residues long. CDR1 and CDR2 (germline): MDHEN, SYDVKM. V was shortened by 4 bases and J by 3 bases, with 20 bases between the two germline ends. CDR3 sequence reads: CASSSRTVYIGTDTQYF. The CDR3 coding sequence is TGTGCCAGCAGTTCACGGACAGTCTATATAGGTACAGATACGCAGTATTTT.

The rearrangement links TRBV4-3 to TRBJ1-1; 8 bases are a match to TRBD1. The CDR3 contains 17 residues. CDR1 is LGHNA and CDR2 is YSLEER in the germline V gene. The V segment lost 0 bases and the J segment 3 bases; nucleotides outside the gene matches: 9. CDR3 bases: TGCGCCAGCAGCCAAGAATGGACAGGGTTCGTGGACACTGAAGCTTTCTTT. Residues: CASSQEWTGFVDTEAFF.

The rearrangement joins TRBV7-8 to TRBJ1-2; the D is unclear. Germline V gene sequence: CDR1 SGHVS, CDR2 FQNEAQ. With 1 base removed from V and 4 bases from J, the gap between germline ends came to 13 bases. This CDR3 region has 15 residues. The CDR3 nucleotides read TGTGCCAGCAGCTTAGATTTCCTAACCGGCTATGGCTACACCTTC. Residues: CASSLDFLTGYGYTF.

This clone has a handful of counts. The chain combines TRBV19 with TRBJ2-7; the D gene is possibly TRBD1 (5 bases). Trimming took off 7 bases at V and 6 bases at J, with 10 bases between the two ends. This CDR3 has 11 residues. Germline CDR1 and CDR2: LNHDA and SQIVND (reference sequence). The CDR3 loop reads CASNTGSEQYF. The CDR3 coding sequence is TGTGCCAGTAACACAGGCTCCGAGCAGTACTTC.

The genes are TRBV11-2 and TRBJ2-2; TRBD1 matches at 8 bases. Germline CDR1 is SGHAT and CDR2 is FQNNGV. The CDR3 spans 16 residues. The V segment lost 2 bases and the J segment 1 base; nucleotides outside the gene matches: 3. The CDR3 loop reads CASSLLDRGNTGELFF. Written as DNA, the CDR3 is TGTGCCAGCAGCTTACTAGACAGGGGGAACACCGGGGAGCTGTTTTTT.

The V and J genes are TRBV4-1 and TRBJ1-3; no definite D call. Germline V lookup: CDR1 MGHRA, CDR2 YSYEKL. Trimming took off 8 bases at V and 4 bases at J, with 18 bases between the two ends. The length of the CDR3 is 15 residues. The CDR3 DNA follows: TGCGCCAGCGTGCGGACCCTCGAGAGAGGAAACACCATATATTTT. Translated: CASVRTLERGNTIYF.